This TCR beta chain was sequenced in a study of regulatory and conventional T cells in RAG deficiency. Study-level points and caveats: Control T-cell subsets had markedly higher Shannon entropy and lower Simpson indices than RAG-deficient patients. Patient subsets had shorter CDR3s; Omenn Treg-Tconv overlap exceeded 85%. In Omenn syndrome, sorted "Tregs" may be peripherally activated cells. Compared with controls, unique Treg TCR beta sequences dropped around 100-fold in Omenn syndrome and CID/AS.

Germline CDR1 reads MNHNS; CDR2 reads SASEGT. The CDR3 is made up of 16 amino acids. The ends were cut back, 2 bases at V and 2 bases at J, with 13 bases in the middle. The repertoire was sequenced with immunoSEQ multiplex PCR; TCRdb's copy has only in-frame clones and lacks some. This sample has more than 40,000 clones, with 85% to 90% found just once. As to this clone: Antigen unknown.

The sorted conventional CD4+ T cells were CD25-low and CD127-high, with genomic DNA sequenced. This sample was shared with a second study, whose subject was regulatory T cells. As that study records: Amplification used 52 TRBV primers and 13 TRBJ primers.

Sequencing used CD4+ effector T cells sorted from blood. The clonotype originates from a human donor in good health. The chain joins TRBV6-1 to TRBJ1-3; D might be TRBD1 (5 bases). The CDR3 nucleotides read TGTGCCAGCAGTGAAAGGATTGGGGGGGCTGGAAACACCATATATTTT. This sequence encodes CASSERIGGAGNTIYF.